The 5 T cell receptor beta chains below were found in one sample sequenced in a study of shared clonotypes between healthy human individuals. Method: immunoSEQ multiplex PCR; TCRdb's copy keeps in-frame clones and lacks some. The sample has some 500,000 clones; 90% to 96% are singletons. What was sequenced was naive CD4+ T cells sorted from blood. Subset given: CD45RA+ positively selected. Source of these receptors: a woman under 40 in good health.

The chain uses TRBV27 and TRBJ2-7; D gene ambiguous. The CDR3 extends over 11 amino acids. From germline, CDR1 is MNHEY and CDR2 SMNVEV (reference sequence). Trimming pared 10 bases from V and 1 base from J, leaving 8 bases between. CDR3 amino acids: CAIRQSYEQYF. CDR3 DNA sequence: TGTGCCATCAGACAATCCTACGAGCAGTACTTC.

The rearrangement uses TRBV2 and TRBJ2-7; D not resolved. CDR3 length: 15 amino acids. CDR1 and CDR2 (germline): SNHLY, FYNNEI. V dropped 3 bases and J dropped 4 bases, with 16 bases sitting between them. The CDR3 coding sequence is TGTGCCAGCAGTGATAGGGTGGGCGGAGCATACGAGCAGTACTTC. Translating it yields CASSDRVGGAYEQYF.

The chain couples TRBV5-1 to TRBJ1-4; 10 nucleotides agree with TRBD1. Germline V gene sequence: CDR1 SGHRS, CDR2 YFSETQ. Trimming took 4 bases from V and 2 from J; bases not matched to a gene: 5. This CDR3 has 16 amino acids. The CDR3 sequence: CASSTGTGATNEKLFF. CDR3 nucleotides: TGCGCCAGCAGCACTGGGACAGGGGCGACTAATGAAAAACTGTTTTTT. The full variable domain, with the rest looked up from reference TRBV5-1 and TRBJ1-4, is KAGVTQTPRYLIKTRGQQVTLSCSPISGHRSVSWYQQTPGQGLQFLFEYFSETQRNKGNFPGRFSGRQFSNSRSEMNVSTLELGDSALYLCASSTGTGATNEKLFFGSGTQLSVL.

The rearrangement joins TRBV7-2 to TRBJ1-3; D not resolved. This CDR3 has 15 residues. Trimming took 0 bases from V and 4 from J, leaving 10 bases between them. From germline, CDR1 is SGHTA and CDR2 FQGNSA. This CDR3 reads CASSLAVALGNTIYF. As DNA, the CDR3 is TGTGCCAGCAGCTTAGCGGTTGCGCTGGGAAACACCATATATTTT.

The chain's CDR3 is CASSPNTGFNGYTF. The CDR3 coding sequence is TGCGCCAGCAGCCCAAATACAGGCTTCAATGGCTACACCTTC. V usage is TRBV5-1 and J usage is TRBJ1-2, with D perhaps TRBD1 (5 bases). Germline V gives CDR1 SGHRS, CDR2 YFSETQ. Trimming left V 4 bases short and J 6 bases short, with 16 bases between. The CDR3 contains 14 residues.